The sequence of this T cell receptor (beta chain) was determined in a study of CD8 T cells in Susac syndrome. RNA amounts of 0.5 to 1 ug underwent reverse transcription with random hexamers. TCRdb re-derived calls from the immunoSEQ multiplex PCR reads in MiXCR, one entry per CDR3 protein. Altogether more than 150,000 distinct CDR3 sequences are present, roughly 95% being singletons, with the ten largest covering approximately 0.1%. This CDR3 is built from 13 residues. The V and J ends lost 4 bases and 1 base respectively, with 7 bases between them. Germline lookup yields CDR1 MNHEY and CDR2 SVGEGT. Sequencing was carried out using CD4+ T cells from PBMCs. The chain uses TRBV6-2 or TRBV6-3 and TRBJ1-1; a weak D match, TRBD1 (5 bases). The sequence was collected from a human donor with Susac syndrome. CDR3 coding DNA: TGTGCCAGCAGTTTCACAGGGAACACTGAAGCTTTCTTT. Protein sequence: CASSFTGNTEAFF.